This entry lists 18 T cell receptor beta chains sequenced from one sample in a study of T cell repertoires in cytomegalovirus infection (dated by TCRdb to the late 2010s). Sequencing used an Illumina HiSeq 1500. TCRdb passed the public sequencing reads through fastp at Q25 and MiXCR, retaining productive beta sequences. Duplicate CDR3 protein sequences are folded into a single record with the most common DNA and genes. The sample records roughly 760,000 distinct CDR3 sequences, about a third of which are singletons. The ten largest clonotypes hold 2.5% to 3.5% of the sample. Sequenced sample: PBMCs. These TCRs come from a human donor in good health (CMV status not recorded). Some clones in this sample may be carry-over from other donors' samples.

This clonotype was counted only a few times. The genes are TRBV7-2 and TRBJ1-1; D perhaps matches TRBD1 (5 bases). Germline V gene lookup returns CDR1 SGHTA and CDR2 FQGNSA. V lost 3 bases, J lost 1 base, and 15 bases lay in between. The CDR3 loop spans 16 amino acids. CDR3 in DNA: TGTGCCAGCAGCTTTTGGGGGGGTGAGGGGAACACTGAAGCTTTCTTT. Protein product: CASSFWGGEGNTEAFF.

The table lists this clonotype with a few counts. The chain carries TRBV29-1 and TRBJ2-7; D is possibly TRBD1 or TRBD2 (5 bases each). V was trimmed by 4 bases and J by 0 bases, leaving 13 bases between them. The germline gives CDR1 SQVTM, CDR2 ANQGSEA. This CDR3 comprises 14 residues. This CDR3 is CSVGGRGYSYEQYF. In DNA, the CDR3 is TGCAGCGTTGGGGGCAGAGGGTACTCCTACGAGCAGTACTTC.

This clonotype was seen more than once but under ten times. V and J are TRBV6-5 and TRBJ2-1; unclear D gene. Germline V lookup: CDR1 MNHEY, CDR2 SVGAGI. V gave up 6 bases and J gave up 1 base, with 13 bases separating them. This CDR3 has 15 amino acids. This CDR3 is CASRDAGVSYNEQFF. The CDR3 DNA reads TGTGCCAGCAGAGACGCTGGGGTATCCTACAATGAGCAGTTCTTC.

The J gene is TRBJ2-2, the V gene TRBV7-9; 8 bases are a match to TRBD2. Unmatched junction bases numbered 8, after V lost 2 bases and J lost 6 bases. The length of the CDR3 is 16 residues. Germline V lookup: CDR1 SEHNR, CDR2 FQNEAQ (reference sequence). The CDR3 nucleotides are TGTGCCAGCAGCTTACCCTCCGGACTAGCCCCCGGGGAGCTGTTTTTT. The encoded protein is CASSLPSGLAPGELFF. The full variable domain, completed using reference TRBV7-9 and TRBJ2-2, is DTGVSQNPRHKITKRGQNVTFRCDPISEHNRLYWYRQTLGQGPEFLTYFQNEAQLEKSRLLSDRFSAERPKGSFSTLEIQRTEQGDSAMYLCASSLPSGLAPGELFFGEGSRLTVL.

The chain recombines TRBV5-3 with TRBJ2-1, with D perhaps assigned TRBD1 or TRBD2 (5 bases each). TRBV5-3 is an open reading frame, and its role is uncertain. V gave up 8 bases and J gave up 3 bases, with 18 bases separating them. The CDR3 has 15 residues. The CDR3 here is CASSAPGTLYNEQFF. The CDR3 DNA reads TGTGCCAGCAGCGCTCCCGGGACCCTCTACAATGAGCAGTTCTTC.

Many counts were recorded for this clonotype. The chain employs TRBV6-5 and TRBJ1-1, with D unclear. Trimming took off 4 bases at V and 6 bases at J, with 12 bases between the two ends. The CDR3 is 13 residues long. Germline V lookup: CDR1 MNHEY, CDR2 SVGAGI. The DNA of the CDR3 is TGTGCCAGCAGTTTCACCCCGGGCGCTGAAGCTTTCTTT. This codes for CASSFTPGAEAFF.

The CDR3 is CASSESGPEQFF. In DNA form, the CDR3 reads TGTGCCAGCAGTGAATCAGGGCCTGAGCAGTTCTTC. This rearrangement joins TRBV6-1 to TRBJ2-1; TRBD1 is a possible D gene (5 bases). CDR1 MNHNS and CDR2 SASEGT come from the germline V gene. The V end lost 2 bases, the J end lost 9 bases, and 8 bases lay between the germline ends. This CDR3 has 12 residues.

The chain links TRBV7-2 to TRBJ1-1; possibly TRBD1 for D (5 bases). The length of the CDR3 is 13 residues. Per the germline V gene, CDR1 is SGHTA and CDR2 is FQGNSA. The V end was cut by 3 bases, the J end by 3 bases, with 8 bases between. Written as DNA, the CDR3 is TGTGCCAGCAGCTTTGGACAACACACTGAAGCTTTCTTT. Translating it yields CASSFGQHTEAFF.

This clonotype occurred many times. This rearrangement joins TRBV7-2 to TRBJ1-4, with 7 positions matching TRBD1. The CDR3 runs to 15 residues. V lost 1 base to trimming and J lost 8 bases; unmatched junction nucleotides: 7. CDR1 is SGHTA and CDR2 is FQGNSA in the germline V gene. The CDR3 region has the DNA TGTGCCAGCAGCTTAGTCGGGACAGTAAAGGAAAAACTGTTTTTT. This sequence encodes CASSLVGTVKEKLFF.

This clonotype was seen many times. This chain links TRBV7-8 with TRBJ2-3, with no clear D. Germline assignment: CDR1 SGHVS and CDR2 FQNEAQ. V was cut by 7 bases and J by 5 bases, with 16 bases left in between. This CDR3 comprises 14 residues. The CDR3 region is CASNLLLTRDTQYF. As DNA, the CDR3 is TGTGCCAGCAACCTCCTTCTCACCAGAGATACGCAGTATTTT.

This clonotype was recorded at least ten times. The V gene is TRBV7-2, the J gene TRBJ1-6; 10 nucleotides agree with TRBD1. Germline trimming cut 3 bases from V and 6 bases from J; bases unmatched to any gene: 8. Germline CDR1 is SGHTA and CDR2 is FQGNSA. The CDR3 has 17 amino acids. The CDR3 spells CASSFGTGVGGNSPLHF. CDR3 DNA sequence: TGTGCCAGCAGCTTCGGGACAGGGGTGGGTGGTAATTCACCCCTCCACTTT.

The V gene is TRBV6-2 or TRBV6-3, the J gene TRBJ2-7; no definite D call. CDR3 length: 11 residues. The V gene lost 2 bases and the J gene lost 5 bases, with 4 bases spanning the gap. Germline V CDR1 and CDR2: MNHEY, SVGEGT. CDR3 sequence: CASSYPHEQYF. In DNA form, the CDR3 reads TGTGCCAGCAGTTACCCCCACGAGCAGTACTTC.

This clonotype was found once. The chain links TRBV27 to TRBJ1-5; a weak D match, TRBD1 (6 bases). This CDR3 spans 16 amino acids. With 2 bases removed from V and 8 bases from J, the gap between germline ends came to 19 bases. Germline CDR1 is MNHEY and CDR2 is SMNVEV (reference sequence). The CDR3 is CASSLRGGGGLEPQHF. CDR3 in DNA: TGTGCCAGCAGTTTACGTGGGGGGGGGGGCCTCGAGCCCCAGCATTTT.

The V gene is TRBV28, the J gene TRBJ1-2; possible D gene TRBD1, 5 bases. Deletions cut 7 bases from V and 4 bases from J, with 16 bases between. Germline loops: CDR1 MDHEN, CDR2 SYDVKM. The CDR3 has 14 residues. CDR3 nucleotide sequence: TGTGCCAGCAATTTGGCCCCGAGGGGCTATGGCTACACCTTC. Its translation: CASNLAPRGYGYTF.

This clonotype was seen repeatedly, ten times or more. This chain's CDR3 is CASSIAATNHYNEQFF. The CDR3 DNA reads TGTGCCAGTAGTATAGCAGCGACAAATCATTACAATGAGCAGTTCTTC. The J gene is TRBJ2-1, the V gene TRBV19, with D uncertain. V lost 1 base to trimming and J lost 4 bases, with 14 bases between them. This CDR3 has 16 residues. The germline gives CDR1 LNHDA, CDR2 SQIVND (reference sequence).

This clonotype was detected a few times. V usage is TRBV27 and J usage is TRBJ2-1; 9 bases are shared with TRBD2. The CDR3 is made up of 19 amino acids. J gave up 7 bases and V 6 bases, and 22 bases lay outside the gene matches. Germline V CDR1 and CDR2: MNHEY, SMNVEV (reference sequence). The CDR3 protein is CASSPKGGRANLKRNEQFF. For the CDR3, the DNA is TGTGCCAGCAGCCCGAAAGGCGGGAGGGCCAATCTCAAGCGGAATGAGCAGTTCTTC.

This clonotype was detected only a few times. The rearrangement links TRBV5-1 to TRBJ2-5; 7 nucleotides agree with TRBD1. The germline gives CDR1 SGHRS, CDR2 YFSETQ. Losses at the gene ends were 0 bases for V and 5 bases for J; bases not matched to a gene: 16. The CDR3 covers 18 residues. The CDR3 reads CASSLERLRQGRRETQYF. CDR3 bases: TGCGCCAGCAGCTTGGAAAGGCTTAGACAGGGTAGACGGGAGACCCAGTACTTC.

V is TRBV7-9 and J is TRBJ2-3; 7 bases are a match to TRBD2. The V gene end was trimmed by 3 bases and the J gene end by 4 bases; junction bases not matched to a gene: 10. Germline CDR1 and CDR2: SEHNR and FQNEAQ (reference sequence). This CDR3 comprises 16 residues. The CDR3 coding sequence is TGTGCCAGCAGCTTGGGGAGGGGACCAAGGGCAGATACGCAGTATTTT. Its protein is CASSLGRGPRADTQYF. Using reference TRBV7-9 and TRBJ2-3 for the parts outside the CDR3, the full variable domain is DTGVSQNPRHKITKRGQNVTFRCDPISEHNRLYWYRQTLGQGPEFLTYFQNEAQLEKSRLLSDRFSAERPKGSFSTLEIQRTEQGDSAMYLCASSLGRGPRADTQYFGPGTRLTVL.